This T cell receptor (beta chain) derives from a study of tumor and adjacent non-tumor tissue in lung cancer. Overall study: The cohort had about 12 adenocarcinoma, a couple of squamous cell and 1 small cell patients.

No cell sorting was done before RNA was extracted from the tissue. Donors were chemotherapy-naive, newly diagnosed lung cancer surgical patients in China, August–late 2014. A modified ARM-PCR protocol with three rounds of nested PCR amplified TCRbeta. Each CDR3 protein is one row after TCRdb ran MiXCR on the multiplex PCR reads. Of 200,000 to 250,000 distinct CDR3 sequences in the sample, 71% were seen once. The CDR3 length is 20 residues. Germline CDR1 DFQATT, CDR2 SNEGSKA (reference sequence). Concerning this clonotype itself: A junction end diverges from the germline sequence, so it may reflect a read error.

This TCR was sampled from a man aged 55 to 70 with non-small cell lung cancer. The sequenced sample consisted of lung tumor tissue. The chain links TRBV20-1 to TRBJ2-7; TRBD2 aligns across 7 bases. The CDR3 DNA sequence: TGCAGTGCTAGAGCCCATTTCGACCCATCTGGCGGGAGCTTGGCATACGAGGAGTACTTC. Residues: CSARAHFDPSGGSLAYEEYF.